This T cell receptor beta chain is drawn from a study of T-cell reconstitution after alpha-beta-depleted transplantation in children. Study-wide results and limits: Two months or so post-transplant, alpha-beta T cells reportedly derived from several hundred expanded graft clones. Diversity and T-cell counts at one year after transplant derived mostly from new T cells. At day 60, the high TCRbeta diversity found in some patients originated from recipient T cells and thymic progenitors that had survived.

Turning to this clonotype: Its antigen remains unknown.

The germline V gene has CDR1 SEHNR and CDR2 FQNEAQ (reference sequence). Trimming removed 1 base at V and 2 bases at J, with 12 bases between. The CDR3 extends over 16 amino acids. Unique molecular identifiers were incorporated into the prepared TCRbeta library. In TCRdb, the PCR reads were re-called with MiXCR into one record per CDR3 protein. The profile shows about 600,000 distinct CDR3 sequences, around 13% of them singletons. The chain links TRBV7-9 to TRBJ2-1; D might be TRBD2 (6 bases). The sequence was collected from a male patient aged 10 to 17 who had a stem cell transplant for acute myeloid leukemia, so the T cells may come from the graft donor. This specimen was PBMCs, mostly from graft donor cells, taken 360 days after TCRalphabeta/CD19-depleted stem cell transplant. DNA for the CDR3: TGTGCCAGCAGCTTAGTAGCGGCAGCGGCCTACAATGAGCAGTTCTTC. This translates into CASSLVAAAAYNEQFF.